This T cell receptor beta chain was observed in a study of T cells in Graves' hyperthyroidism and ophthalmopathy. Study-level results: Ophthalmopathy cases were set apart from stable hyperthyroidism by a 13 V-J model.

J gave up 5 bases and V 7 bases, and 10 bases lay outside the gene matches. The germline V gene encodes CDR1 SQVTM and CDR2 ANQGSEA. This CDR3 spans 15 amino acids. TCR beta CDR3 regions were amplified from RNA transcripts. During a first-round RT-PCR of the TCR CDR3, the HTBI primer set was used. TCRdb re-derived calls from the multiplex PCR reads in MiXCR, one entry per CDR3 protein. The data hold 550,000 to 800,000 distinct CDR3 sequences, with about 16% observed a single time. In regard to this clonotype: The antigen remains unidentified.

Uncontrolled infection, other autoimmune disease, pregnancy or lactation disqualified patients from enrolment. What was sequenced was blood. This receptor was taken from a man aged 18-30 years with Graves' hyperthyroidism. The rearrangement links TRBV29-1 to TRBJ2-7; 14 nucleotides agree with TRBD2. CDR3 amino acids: CSALRAGLAGDEQYF. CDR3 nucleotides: TGCAGCGCCCTCCGAGCGGGACTAGCGGGAGACGAGCAGTACTTC.